This TCR beta chain derives from a study of response to subunit inactivated influenza vaccine. This CDR3 is built from 13 residues. The V and J ends lost 5 bases and 7 bases, in that order; junction bases with no gene match: 6. This clonotype was seen at least ten times. TCRdb reprocessed the RT-PCR reads via MiXCR and lists one record per CDR3 protein. The table shows around 530,000 distinct CDR3 sequences, with about 15% occurring only once. This receptor was identified in a man aged 50-75 years who received an inactivated influenza vaccine. This rearrangement joins TRBV12-3 or TRBV12-4 to TRBJ1-1, with TRBD1 matching 8 bases. This specimen consisted of CD4+ T cells sorted from PBMCs, obtained around 25 months after vaccination. CDR3 protein: CASSQTGGGEAFF. The CDR3 coding sequence is TGTGCCAGCAGTCAAACAGGGGGAGGTGAAGCTTTCTTT.